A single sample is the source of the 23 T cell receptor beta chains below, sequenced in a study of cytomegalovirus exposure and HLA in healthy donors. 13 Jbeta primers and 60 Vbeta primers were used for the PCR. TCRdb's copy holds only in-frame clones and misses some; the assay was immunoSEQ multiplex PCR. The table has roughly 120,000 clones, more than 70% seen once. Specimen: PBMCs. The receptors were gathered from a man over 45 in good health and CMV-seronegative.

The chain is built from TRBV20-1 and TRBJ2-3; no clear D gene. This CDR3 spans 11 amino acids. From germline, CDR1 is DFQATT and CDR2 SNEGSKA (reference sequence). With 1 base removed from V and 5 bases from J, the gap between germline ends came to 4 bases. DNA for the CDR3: TGCAGTGCTAGAGCGGTAGATACGCAGTATTTT. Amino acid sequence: CSARAVDTQYF.

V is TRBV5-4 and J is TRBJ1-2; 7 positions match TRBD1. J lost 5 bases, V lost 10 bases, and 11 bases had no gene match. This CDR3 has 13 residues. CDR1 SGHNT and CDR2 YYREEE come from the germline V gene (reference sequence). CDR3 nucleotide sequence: TGTGCCTGGTCCGGGACAGTTTCTTATGGCTACACCTTC. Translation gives CAWSGTVSYGYTF.

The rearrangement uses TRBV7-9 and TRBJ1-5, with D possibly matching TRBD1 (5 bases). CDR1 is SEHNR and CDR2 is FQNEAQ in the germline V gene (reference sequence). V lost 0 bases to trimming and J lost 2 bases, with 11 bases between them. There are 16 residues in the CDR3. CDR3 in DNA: TGTGCCAGCAGCTTAGCGCTGGAGGGACGCAATCAGCCCCAGCATTTT. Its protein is CASSLALEGRNQPQHF.

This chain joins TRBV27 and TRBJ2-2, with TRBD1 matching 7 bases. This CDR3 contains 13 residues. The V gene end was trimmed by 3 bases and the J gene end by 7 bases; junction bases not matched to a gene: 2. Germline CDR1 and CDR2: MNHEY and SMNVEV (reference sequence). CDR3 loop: CASSFWTGGELFF. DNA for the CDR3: TGTGCCAGCAGTTTTTGGACAGGCGGGGAGCTGTTTTTT.

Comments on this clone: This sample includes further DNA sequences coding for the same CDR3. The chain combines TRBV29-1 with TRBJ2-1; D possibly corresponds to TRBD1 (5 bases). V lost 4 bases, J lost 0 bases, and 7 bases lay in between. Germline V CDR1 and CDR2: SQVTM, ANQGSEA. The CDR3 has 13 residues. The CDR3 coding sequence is TGCAGCGTTGGGACATCCTCCTACAATGAGCAGTTCTTC. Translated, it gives CSVGTSSYNEQFF.

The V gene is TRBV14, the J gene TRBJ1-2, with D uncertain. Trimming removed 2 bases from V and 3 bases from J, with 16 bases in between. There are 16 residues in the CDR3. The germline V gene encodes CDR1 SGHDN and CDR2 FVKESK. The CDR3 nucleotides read TGTGCCAGCAGCCAACTTTTTGGCTCGCCCCACTATGGCTACACCTTC. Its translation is CASSQLFGSPHYGYTF. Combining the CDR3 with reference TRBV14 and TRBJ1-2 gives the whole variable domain EAGVTQFPSHSVIEKGQTVTLRCDPISGHDNLYWYRRVMGKEIKFLLHFVKESKQDESGMPNNRFLAERTGGTYSTLKVQPAELEDSGVYFCASSQLFGSPHYGYTFGSGTRLTVV.

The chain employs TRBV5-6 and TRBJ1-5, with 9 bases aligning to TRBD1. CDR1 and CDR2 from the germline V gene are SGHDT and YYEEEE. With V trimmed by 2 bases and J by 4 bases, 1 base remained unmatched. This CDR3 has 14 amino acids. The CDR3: CASSFGTGNQPQHF. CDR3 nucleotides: TGTGCCAGCAGCTTCGGGACAGGGAATCAGCCCCAGCATTTT. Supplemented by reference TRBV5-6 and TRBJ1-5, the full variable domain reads DAGVTQSPTHLIKTRGQQVTLRCSPKSGHDTVSWYQQALGQGPQFIFQYYEEEERQRGNFPDRFSGHQFPNYSSELNVNALLLGDSALYLCASSFGTGNQPQHFGDGTRLSIL.

Here the CDR3 DNA reads TGCGCCAGCAGCTCAGGGTTTGACGAGCAGTACTTC. Protein product: CASSSGFDEQYF. The chain recombines TRBV5-1 with TRBJ2-7; the D gene is possibly TRBD1 (5 bases). The CDR3 consists of 12 residues. The germline V gene encodes CDR1 SGHRS and CDR2 YFSETQ. The germline V and J ends were trimmed by 3 bases and 5 bases, with 9 bases remaining between them.

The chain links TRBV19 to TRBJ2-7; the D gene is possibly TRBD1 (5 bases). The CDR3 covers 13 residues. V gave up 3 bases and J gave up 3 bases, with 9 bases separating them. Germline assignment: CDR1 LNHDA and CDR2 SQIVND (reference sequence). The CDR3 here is CASSMVRGYEQYF. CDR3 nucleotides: TGTGCCAGTAGTATGGTTAGGGGCTACGAGCAGTACTTC.

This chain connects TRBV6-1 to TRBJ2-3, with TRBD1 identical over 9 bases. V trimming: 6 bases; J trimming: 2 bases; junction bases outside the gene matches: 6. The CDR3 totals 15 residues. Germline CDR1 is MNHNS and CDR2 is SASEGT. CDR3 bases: TGTGCCAGCAGGGGGACAGGGAGGGTCACAGATACGCAGTATTTT. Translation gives CASRGTGRVTDTQYF.

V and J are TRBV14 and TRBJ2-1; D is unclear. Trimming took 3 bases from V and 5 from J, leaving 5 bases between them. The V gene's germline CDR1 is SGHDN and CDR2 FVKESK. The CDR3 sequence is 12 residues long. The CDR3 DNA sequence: TGTGCCAGCAGCCATCTTGACAATGAGCAGTTCTTC. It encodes CASSHLDNEQFF.

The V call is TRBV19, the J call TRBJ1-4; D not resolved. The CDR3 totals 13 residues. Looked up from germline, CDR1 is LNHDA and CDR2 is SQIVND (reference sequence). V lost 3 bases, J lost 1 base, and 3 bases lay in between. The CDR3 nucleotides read TGTGCCAGTAGTATCGTAACTAATGAAAAACTGTTTTTT. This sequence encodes CASSIVTNEKLFF.

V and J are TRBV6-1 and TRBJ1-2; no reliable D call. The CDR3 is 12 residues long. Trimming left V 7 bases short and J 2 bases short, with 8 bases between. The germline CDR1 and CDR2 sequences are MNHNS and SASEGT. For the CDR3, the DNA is TGTGCCAGCACCGGGTTCAACTATGGCTACACCTTC. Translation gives CASTGFNYGYTF.

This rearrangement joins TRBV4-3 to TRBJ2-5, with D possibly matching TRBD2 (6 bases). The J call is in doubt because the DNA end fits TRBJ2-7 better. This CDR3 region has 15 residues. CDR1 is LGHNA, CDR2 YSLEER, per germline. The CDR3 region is CASSQEWLANYEQYF. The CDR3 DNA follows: TGCGCCAGCAGCCAAGAATGGCTAGCGAATTACGAGCAGTACTTC.

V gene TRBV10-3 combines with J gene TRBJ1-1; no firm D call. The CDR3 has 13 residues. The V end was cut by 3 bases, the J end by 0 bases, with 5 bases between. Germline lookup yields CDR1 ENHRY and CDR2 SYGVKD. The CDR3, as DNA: TGTGCCATCAGTGATTCAATGAACACTGAAGCTTTCTTT. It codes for CAISDSMNTEAFF.

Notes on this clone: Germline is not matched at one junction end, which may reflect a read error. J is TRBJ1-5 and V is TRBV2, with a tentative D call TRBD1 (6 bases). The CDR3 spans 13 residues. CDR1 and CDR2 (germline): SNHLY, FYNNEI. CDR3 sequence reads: CASSRGGNQPQHF. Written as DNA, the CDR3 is TGTGCCAGCAGCCGGGGGGGCAACCAGCCCCAGCATTTT.

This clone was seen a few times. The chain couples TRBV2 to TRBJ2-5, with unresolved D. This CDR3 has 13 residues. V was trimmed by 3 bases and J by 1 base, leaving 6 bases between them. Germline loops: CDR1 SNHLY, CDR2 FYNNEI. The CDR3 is CASSDGFQETQYF. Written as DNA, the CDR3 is TGTGCCAGCAGTGACGGTTTCCAAGAGACCCAGTACTTC.

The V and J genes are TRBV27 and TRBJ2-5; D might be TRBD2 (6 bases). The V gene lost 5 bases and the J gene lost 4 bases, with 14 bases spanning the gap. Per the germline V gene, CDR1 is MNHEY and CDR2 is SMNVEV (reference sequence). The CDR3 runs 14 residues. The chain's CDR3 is CASSAGTQGETQYF. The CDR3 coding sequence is TGTGCCAGCAGTGCCGGGACTCAGGGAGAGACCCAGTACTTC.

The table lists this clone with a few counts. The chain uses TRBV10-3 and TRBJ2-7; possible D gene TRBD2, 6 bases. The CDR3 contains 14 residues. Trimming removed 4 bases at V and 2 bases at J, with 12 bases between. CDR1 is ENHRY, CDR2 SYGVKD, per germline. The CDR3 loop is CAISAAGPTYEQYF. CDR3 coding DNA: TGTGCCATCAGTGCCGCGGGACCAACCTACGAGCAGTACTTC.

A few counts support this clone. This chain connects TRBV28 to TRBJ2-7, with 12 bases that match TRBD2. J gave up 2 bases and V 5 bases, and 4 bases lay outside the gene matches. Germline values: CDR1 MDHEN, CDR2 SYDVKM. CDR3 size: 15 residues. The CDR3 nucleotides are TGTGCCAGCAGTCCAACTAGCGGGGGGACCTACGAGCAGTACTTC. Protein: CASSPTSGGTYEQYF.

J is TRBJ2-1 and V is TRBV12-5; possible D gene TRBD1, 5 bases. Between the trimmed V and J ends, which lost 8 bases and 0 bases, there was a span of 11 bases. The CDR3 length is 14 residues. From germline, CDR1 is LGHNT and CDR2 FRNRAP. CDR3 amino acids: CASRSDSSYNEQFF. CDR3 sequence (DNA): TGTGCTAGTCGCTCAGACAGCTCCTACAATGAGCAGTTCTTC.

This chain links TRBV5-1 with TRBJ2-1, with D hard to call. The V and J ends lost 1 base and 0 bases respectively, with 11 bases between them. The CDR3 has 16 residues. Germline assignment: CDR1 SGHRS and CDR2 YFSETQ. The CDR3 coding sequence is TGCGCCAGCAGCTTGTCTGGCACCCGCTCCTACAATGAGCAGTTCTTC. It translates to CASSLSGTRSYNEQFF.

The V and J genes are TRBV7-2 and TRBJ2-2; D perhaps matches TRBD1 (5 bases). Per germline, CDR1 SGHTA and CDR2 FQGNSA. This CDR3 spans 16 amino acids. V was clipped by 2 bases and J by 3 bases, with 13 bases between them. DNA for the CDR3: TGTGCCAGCAGCTTAAGTAAGGGGCTGGACACCGGGGAGCTGTTTTTT. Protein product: CASSLSKGLDTGELFF.